This T cell receptor beta chain was captured by sequencing in a study of T-cell reconstitution after alpha-beta-depleted transplantation in children. For TCRbeta, the library was prepared with unique molecular identifiers. TCRdb redid the calling of the PCR reads with MiXCR, one entry per CDR3 protein. The sample includes 150,000 to 200,000 distinct CDR3 sequences, roughly 7.5% of them seen just once. Ten or more counts support this clonotype. V was pared by 5 bases and J by 1 base, with 11 bases between. The CDR3 runs 14 residues. Germline V gene sequence: CDR1 SGHVS, CDR2 FNYEAQ. This TCR was recovered from a human donor who donated a stem cell graft to a child with Wiskott-Aldrich syndrome. The chain employs TRBV7-6 and TRBJ1-1, with D unclear. Specimen: PBMCs from the stem cell graft donor, collected from the stem cell graft. CDR3: CASSRTQPNTEAFF. CDR3 coding DNA: TGTGCCAGCAGCCGGACGCAACCGAACACTGAAGCTTTCTTT.